A selection of T cell receptor beta chains follows, all from one sample in a study of blood T cells in healthy people across ages. TCRdb ran MiXCR on the 5' RACE reads and lists one entry per CDR3 protein. The data hold around 850,000 distinct CDR3 sequences, with 36% observed a single time. The sample was blood. These receptors all stem from a man aged 18 to 30 in good health. Both conserved end residues are part of each CDR3. D genes are given only for firm matches. Expanded clones are given a class, and other clones once, few, many or no size at all.

clone_size d_call j_call v_call cdr3_aa cdr3_nt
. . TRBJ2-1 TRBV12-3/TRBV12-4 CASSLAASLAYNEQFF TGTGCCAGCAGTTTAGCAGCCTCCCTGGCCTACAATGAGCAGTTCTTC
. . TRBJ1-1 TRBV13 CASSSTGDPEAFF TGTGCCAGCAGCTCGACAGGAGATCCTGAAGCTTTCTTT
few . TRBJ1-1 TRBV29-1 CSVDDLGNTEAFF TGCAGCGTTGACGACCTGGGGAACACTGAAGCTTTCTTT
. TRBD1 TRBJ2-1 TRBV2 CASSNPGQGAHEQFF TGTGCCAGCAGTAACCCGGGACAGGGGGCCCATGAGCAGTTCTTC
. . TRBJ2-4 TRBV7-2 CASSFDPDVQNIQYF TGTGCCAGCAGCTTCGATCCGGACGTCCAAAACATTCAGTACTTC
. TRBD1 TRBJ2-3 TRBV7-2 CASSQTVDRGVGTDTQYF TGTGCCAGCAGCCAGACCGTCGACAGGGGAGTTGGCACAGATACGCAGTATTTT
. . TRBJ1-1 TRBV10-3 CAIGREEAFF TGTGCCATCGGGAGGGAAGAAGCTTTCTTT
few . TRBJ1-3 TRBV9 CASSTRPVYSGNTIYF TGTGCCAGCAGCACTCGGCCTGTATACTCTGGAAACACCATATATTTT
. TRBD1 TRBJ2-5 TRBV9 CASSVDGQGGYNEQYF TGTGCCAGCAGCGTAGACGGACAGGGAGGCTACAATGAGCAGTACTTC
few . TRBJ1-1 TRBV20-1 CSARDVRESGTEAFF TGCAGTGCTAGAGATGTCAGGGAGAGTGGCACTGAAGCTTTCTTT
. . TRBJ2-1 TRBV7-2 CASSLGVLRNEQFF TGTGCCAGCAGCCTAGGCGTTTTAAGGAATGAGCAGTTCTTC
many . TRBJ2-7 TRBV20-1 CSARERSSYEQYF TGCAGTGCTAGAGAAAGGAGCTCCTACGAGCAGTACTTC
few TRBD1 TRBJ1-6 TRBV4-1 CASSPSKTSDRVGSPLHF TGCGCCAGCAGCCCCTCGAAAACGTCCGACAGGGTAGGATCACCCCTCCACTTT
. . TRBJ1-2 TRBV5-1 CASSVYGEWGYTF TGCGCCAGCAGCGTGTACGGCGAGTGGGGCTACACCTTC
few TRBD1 TRBJ2-1 TRBV6-5 CASSYTPGQEYNEQFF TGTGCCAGCAGTTACACCCCGGGACAGGAGTACAATGAGCAGTTCTTC
few . TRBJ1-3 TRBV10-3 CAISYRVDGGNTIYF TGTGCCATCAGTTACAGGGTCGACGGGGGAAACACCATATATTTT
few . TRBJ1-2 TRBV20-1 CSAHGEVRDYGYTF TGCAGTGCCCACGGTGAAGTCCGGGACTATGGCTACACCTTC
. TRBD2 TRBJ2-4 TRBV4-2 CASSQTSGRAAKNIQYF TGTGCCAGCAGCCAAACTAGCGGGAGGGCCGCCAAAAACATTCAGTACTTC
few TRBD2 TRBJ2-1 TRBV7-2 CASSSRGLASPYNEQFF TGTGCCAGCAGCTCCCGAGGACTAGCTTCTCCCTACAATGAGCAGTTCTTC
many . TRBJ2-3 TRBV11-2 CASRNTDTQYF TGTGCCAGCAGGAACACAGATACGCAGTATTTT
. TRBD1 TRBJ1-6 TRBV3-1 CASSPGQQNSPLHF TGTGCCAGCAGCCCGGGACAGCAAAATTCACCCCTCCACTTT
. . TRBJ1-6 TRBV12-3/TRBV12-4 CASSVQVGGSPLHF TGTGCCAGCAGTGTGCAAGTTGGGGGCTCACCCCTCCACTTT